This TCR beta chain originates from a study of sequential checkpoint blockade in melanoma. The V and J ends lost 3 bases and 1 base, in that order; junction bases with no gene match: 8. Per the germline V gene, CDR1 is MGHDK and CDR2 is SYGVNS. This CDR3 region has 16 residues. Treatment described: randomized to nivolumab then ipilimumab (arm A) or the reverse (arm B). No patient had prior DNA-damaging chemotherapy. From thawed PBMCs, live CD3+CD8+ cells negative for CD19 and CD56 were sorted. Repertoires were generated with immunoSEQ multiplex PCR, while TCRdb's copy carries only in-frame clones and drops some. The table records 20,000 to 25,000 clones, around 80% of them present only once. In this sample, this clone is medium-sized.

The receptor comes from a human donor with melanoma. This rearrangement joins TRBV25-1 to TRBJ2-7, with 8 bases that match TRBD1. The sample in question was CD8+ T cells sorted from blood (inferred from file names), obtained from a patient given nivolumab and ipilimumab in sequence. CDR3: CASSDKAGGASYEQYF. The DNA of the CDR3 is TGTGCCAGCAGTGACAAGGCAGGGGGCGCGTCCTACGAGCAGTACTTC.